Sequencing of this TCR beta chain was carried out in a study of blood T cell repertoires in COVID-19. Across the whole study: From the United States, Italy and Spain came samples of acute and convalescent COVID-19.

In its sample, this clone was seen many times. The CDR3 loop spans 16 amino acids. From germline, CDR1 is SGHVS and CDR2 FNYEAQ. V lost 5 bases to trimming and J lost 2 bases, with 15 bases between them. Only in-frame clones appear in the TCRdb table, and some are missing; sequencing was by immunoSEQ multiplex PCR. The sample shows 210,000 or so clones, around 78% of them seen only once. The chain has TRBV7-6 and TRBJ2-2; the D gene is possibly TRBD1 (6 bases). Material: peripheral blood. The TCR originated in a woman aged 80 or over with active or convalescent COVID-19. CDR3: CASSLRTVTNTGELFF. Here the CDR3 DNA reads TGTGCCAGCAGCCTCCGGACAGTTACAAACACCGGGGAGCTGTTTTTT.